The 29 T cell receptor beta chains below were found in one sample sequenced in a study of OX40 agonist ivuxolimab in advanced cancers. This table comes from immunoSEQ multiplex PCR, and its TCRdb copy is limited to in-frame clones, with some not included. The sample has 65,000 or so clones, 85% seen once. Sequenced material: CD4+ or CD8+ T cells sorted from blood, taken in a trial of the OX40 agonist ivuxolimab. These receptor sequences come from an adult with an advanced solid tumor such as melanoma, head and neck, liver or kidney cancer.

CDR3 sequence reads: CASSNLAGGVSGTYEQYF. CDR3 bases: TGTGCCAGCAGCAATCTCGCGGGAGGGGTGAGTGGGACCTACGAGCAGTACTTC. V usage is TRBV28 and J usage is TRBJ2-7, with 9 bases fitting TRBD2. With V trimmed by 6 bases and J by 2 bases, 17 bases remained unmatched. The germline gives CDR1 MDHEN, CDR2 SYDVKM. The CDR3 length is 18 residues.

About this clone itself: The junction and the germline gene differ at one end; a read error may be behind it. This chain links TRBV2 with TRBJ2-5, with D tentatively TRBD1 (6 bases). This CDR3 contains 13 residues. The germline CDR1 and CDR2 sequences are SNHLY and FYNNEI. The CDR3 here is CASREDRKETQYF. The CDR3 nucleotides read TGTGCCAGCAGGGAAGACAGGAAAGAGACCCAGTACTTC.

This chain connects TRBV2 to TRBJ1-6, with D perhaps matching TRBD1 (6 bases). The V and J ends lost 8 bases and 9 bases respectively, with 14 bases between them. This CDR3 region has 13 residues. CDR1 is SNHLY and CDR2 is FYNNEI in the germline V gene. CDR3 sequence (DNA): TGTGCCAGCGTCTCAGGGGAGAGTTCACCCCTCCACTTT. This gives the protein CASVSGESSPLHF.

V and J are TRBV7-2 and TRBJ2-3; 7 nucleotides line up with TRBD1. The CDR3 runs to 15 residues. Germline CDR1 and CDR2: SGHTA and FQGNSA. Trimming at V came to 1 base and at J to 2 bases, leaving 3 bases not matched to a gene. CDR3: CASSLVGGDTDTQYF. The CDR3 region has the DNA TGTGCCAGCAGCTTAGTAGGGGGCGACACAGATACGCAGTATTTT.

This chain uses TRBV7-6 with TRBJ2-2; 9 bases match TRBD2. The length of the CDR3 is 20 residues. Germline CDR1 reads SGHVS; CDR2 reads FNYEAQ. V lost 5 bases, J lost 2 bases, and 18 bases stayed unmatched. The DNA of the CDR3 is TGTGCCAGCAGCGGGGGCCGGGGGGTAGCGGGAGTCGGTAACACCGGGGAGCTGTTTTTT. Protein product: CASSGGRGVAGVGNTGELFF.

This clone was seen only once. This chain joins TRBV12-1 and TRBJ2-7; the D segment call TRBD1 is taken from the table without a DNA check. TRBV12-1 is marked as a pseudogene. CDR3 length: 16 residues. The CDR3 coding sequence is TGTGCCAGCAGCTTTTCGCCGGGACAGGGTATCTACGAGCAGTACTTC. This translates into CASSFSPGQGIYEQYF.

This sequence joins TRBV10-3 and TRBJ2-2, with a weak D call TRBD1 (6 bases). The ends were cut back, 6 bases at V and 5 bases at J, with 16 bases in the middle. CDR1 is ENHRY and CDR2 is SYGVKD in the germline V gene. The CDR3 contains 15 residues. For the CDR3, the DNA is TGTGCCATCAGGGGGGACACCGGGTGGACCGGGGAGCTGTTTTTT. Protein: CAIRGDTGWTGELFF.

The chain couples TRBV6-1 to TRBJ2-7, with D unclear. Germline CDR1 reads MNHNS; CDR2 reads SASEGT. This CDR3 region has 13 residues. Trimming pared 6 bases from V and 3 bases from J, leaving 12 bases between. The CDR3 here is CASRELEGYEQYF. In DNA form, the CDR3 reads TGTGCCAGCAGGGAGTTGGAAGGCTACGAGCAGTACTTC.

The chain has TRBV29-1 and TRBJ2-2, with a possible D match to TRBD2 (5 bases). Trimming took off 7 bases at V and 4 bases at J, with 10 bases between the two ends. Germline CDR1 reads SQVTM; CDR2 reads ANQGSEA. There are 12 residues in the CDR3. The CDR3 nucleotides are TGCAGCGCCGCGGGCGGCACCGGGGAGCTGTTTTTT. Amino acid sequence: CSAAGGTGELFF.

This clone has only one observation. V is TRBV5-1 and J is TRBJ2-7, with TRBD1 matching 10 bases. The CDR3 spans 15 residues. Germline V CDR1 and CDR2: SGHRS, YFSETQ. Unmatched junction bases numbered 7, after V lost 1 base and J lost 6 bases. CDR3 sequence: CASSLQTGQGGEQYF. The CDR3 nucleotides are TGCGCCAGCAGCTTGCAAACTGGACAGGGGGGCGAGCAGTACTTC.

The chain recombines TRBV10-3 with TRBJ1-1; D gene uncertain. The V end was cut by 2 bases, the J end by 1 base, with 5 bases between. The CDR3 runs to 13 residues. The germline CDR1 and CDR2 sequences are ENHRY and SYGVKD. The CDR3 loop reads CAISETWNTEAFF. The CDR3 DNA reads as TGTGCCATCAGTGAGACATGGAACACTGAAGCTTTCTTT.

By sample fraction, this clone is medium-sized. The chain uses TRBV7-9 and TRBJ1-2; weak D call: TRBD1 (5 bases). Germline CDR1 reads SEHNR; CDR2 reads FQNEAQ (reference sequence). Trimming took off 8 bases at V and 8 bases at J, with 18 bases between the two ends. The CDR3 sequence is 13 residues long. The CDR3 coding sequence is TGTGCCAGCGGGGGGGATCCTATGGTAGGCTACACCTTC. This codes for CASGGDPMVGYTF.

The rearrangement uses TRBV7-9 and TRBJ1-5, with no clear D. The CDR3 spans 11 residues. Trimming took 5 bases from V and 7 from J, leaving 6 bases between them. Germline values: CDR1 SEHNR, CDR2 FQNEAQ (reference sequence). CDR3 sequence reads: CASSATQPQHF. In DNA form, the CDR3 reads TGTGCCAGCAGCGCAACCCAGCCCCAGCATTTT.

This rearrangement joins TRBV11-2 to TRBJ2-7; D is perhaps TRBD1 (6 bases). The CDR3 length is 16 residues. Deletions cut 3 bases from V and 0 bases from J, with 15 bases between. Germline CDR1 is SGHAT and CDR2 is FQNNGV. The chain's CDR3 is CASSLLAGVGSYEQYF. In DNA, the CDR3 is TGTGCCAGCAGCTTGTTAGCAGGGGTAGGCTCCTACGAGCAGTACTTC.

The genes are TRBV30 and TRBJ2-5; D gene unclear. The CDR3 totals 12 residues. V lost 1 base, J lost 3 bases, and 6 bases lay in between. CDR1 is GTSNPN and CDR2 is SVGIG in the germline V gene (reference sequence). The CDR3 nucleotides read TGTGCCTGGAGTGGCGGAGAAGAGACCCAGTACTTC. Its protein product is CAWSGGEETQYF.

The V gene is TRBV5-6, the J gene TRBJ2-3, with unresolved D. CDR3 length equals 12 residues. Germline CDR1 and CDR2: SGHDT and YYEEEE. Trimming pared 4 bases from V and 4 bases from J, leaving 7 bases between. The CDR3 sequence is CASSPLADTQYF. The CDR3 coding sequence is TGTGCCAGCAGCCCATTAGCAGATACGCAGTATTTT.

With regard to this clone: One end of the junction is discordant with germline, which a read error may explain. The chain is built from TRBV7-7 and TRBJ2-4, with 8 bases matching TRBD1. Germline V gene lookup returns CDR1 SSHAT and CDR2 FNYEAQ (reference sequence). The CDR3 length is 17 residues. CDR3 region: CASTPMRTRTGSLIQYF. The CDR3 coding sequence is TGTGCTAGCACCCCGATGAGAACCCGGACAGGGTCACTCATTCAGTACTTC. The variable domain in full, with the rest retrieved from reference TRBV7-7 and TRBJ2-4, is GAGVSQSPRYKVTKRGQDVTLRCDPISSHATLYWYQQALGQGPEFLTYFNYEAQPDKSGLPSDRFSAERPEGSISTLTIQRTEQRDSAMYRCASTPMRTRTGSLIQYFGAGTRLSVL.

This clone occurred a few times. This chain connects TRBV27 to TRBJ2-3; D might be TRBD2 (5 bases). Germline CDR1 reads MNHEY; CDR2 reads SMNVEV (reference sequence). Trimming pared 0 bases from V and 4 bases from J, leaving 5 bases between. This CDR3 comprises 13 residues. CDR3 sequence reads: CASSLSRADTQYF. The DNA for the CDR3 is TGTGCCAGCAGTTTATCGAGGGCAGATACGCAGTATTTT.

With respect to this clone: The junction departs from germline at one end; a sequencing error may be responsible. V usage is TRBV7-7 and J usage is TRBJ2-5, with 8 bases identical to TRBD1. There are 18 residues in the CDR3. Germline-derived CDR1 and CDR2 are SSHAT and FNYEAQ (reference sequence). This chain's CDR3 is CASSLVKGTGFGGETQYF. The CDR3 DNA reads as TGTGCTAGCAGCTTAGTCAAGGGGACAGGTTTTGGGGGAGAGACCCAGTACTTC.

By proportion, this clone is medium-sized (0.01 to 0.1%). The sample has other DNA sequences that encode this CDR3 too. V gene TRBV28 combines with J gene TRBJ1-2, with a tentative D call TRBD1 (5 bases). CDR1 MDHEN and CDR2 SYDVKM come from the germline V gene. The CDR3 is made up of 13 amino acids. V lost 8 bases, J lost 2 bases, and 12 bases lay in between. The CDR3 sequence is CASVPRGNYGYTF. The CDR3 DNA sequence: TGTGCCAGCGTTCCGCGGGGCAACTATGGCTACACCTTC.

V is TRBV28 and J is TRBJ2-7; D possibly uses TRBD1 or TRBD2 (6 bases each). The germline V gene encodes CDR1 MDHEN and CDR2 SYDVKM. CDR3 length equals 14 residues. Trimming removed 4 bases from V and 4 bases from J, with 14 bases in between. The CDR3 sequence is CASSWDRGTYEQYF. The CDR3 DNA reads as TGTGCCAGCAGTTGGGATCGCGGGACATACGAGCAGTACTTC.

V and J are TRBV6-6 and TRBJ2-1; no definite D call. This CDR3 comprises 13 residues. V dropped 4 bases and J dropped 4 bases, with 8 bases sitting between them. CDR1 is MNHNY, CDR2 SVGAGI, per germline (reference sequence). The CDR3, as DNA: TGTGCCAGCAGTTGGTCCACGTACAATGAGCAGTTCTTC. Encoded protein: CASSWSTYNEQFF.

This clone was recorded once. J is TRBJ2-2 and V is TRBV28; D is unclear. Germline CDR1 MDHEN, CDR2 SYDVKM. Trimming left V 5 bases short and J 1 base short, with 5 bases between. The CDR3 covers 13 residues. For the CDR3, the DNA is TGTGCCAGCAGTAGGCAGAACACCGGGGAGCTGTTTTTT. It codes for CASSRQNTGELFF.

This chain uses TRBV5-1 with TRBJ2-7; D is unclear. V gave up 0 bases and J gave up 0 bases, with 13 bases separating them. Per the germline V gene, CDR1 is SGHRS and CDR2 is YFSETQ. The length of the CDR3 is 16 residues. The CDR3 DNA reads TGCGCCAGCAGCTTGGGTGGCCACTTCAGCTCCTACGAGCAGTACTTC. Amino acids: CASSLGGHFSSYEQYF.

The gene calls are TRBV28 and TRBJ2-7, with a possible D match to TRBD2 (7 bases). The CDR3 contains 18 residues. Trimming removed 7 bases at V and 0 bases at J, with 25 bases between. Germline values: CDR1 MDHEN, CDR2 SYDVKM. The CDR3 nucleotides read TGTGCCAGCACCCAATCCTGGGGGGGCAGGGGATTCTCCTACGAGCAGTACTTC. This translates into CASTQSWGGRGFSYEQYF.

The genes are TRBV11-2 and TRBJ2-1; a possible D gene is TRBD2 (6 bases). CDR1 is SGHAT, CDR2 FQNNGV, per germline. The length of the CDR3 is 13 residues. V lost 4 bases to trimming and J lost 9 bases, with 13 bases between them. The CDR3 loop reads CASSSGLHGEQFF. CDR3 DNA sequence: TGTGCCAGCAGCTCGGGACTCCATGGTGAGCAGTTCTTC.

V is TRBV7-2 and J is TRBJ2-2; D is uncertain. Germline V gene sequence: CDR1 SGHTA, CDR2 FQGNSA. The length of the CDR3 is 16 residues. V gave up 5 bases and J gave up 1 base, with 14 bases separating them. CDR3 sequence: CASSPSSVLNTGELFF. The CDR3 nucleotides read TGTGCCAGCAGCCCGTCGAGCGTGTTGAACACCGGGGAGCTGTTTTTT.

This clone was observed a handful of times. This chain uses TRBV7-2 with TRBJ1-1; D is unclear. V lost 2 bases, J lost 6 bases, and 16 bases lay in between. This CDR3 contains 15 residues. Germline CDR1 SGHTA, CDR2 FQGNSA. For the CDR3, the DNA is TGTGCCAGCAGCTTATATCCGAGCGGGAAAGCTGAAGCTTTCTTT. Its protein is CASSLYPSGKAEAFF.

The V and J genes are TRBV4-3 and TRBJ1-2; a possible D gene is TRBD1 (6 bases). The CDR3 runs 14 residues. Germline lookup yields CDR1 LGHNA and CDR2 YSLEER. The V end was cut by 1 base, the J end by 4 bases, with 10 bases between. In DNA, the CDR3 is TGCGCCAGCAGCCAAGGAGGACAGCTCTATGGCTACACCTTC. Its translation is CASSQGGQLYGYTF.